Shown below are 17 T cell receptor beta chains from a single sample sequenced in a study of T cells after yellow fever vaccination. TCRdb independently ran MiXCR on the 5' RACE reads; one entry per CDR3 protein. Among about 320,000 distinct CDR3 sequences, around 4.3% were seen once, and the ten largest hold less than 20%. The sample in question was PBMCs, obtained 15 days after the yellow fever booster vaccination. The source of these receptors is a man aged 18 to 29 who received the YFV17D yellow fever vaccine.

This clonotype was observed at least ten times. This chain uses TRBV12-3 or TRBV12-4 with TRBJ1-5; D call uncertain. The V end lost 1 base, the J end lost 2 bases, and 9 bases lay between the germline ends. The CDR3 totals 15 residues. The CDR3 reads CASSLGSGGNQPQHF. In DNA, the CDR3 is TGTGCCAGCAGTTTAGGGTCGGGTGGCAATCAGCCCCAGCATTTT.

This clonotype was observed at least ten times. The DNA for the CDR3 is TGTGCCAGCAGTGCGGACAGCTATGGCTACACCTTC. Translation gives CASSADSYGYTF. The rearrangement links TRBV6-1 to TRBJ1-2; D is perhaps TRBD1 (6 bases). CDR1 and CDR2 (germline): MNHNS, SASEGT. This CDR3 is 12 amino acids long. Trimming shortened V by 4 bases and J by 4 bases, and 7 bases separated the two germline ends.

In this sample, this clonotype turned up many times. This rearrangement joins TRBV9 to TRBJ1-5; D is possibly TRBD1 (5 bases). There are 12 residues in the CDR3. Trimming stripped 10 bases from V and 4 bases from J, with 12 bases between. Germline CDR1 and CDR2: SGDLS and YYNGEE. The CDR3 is CALTRTNQPQHF. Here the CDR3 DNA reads TGTGCCCTAACCCGGACAAATCAGCCCCAGCATTTT. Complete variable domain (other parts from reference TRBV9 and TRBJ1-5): DSGVTQTPKHLITATGQRVTLRCSPRSGDLSVYWYQQSLDQGLQFLIQYYNGEERAKGNILERFSAQQFPDLHSELNLSSLELGDSALYFCALTRTNQPQHFGDGTRLSIL.

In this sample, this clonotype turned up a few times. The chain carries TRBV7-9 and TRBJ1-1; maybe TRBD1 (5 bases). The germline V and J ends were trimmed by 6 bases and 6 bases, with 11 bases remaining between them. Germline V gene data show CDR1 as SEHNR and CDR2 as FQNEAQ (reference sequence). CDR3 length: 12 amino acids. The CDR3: CASRRGDAEAFF. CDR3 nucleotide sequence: TGTGCCAGCAGGCGGGGCGACGCTGAAGCTTTCTTT. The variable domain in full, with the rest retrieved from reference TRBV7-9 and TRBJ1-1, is DTGVSQNPRHKITKRGQNVTFRCDPISEHNRLYWYRQTLGQGPEFLTYFQNEAQLEKSRLLSDRFSAERPKGSFSTLEIQRTEQGDSAMYLCASRRGDAEAFFGQGTRLTVV.

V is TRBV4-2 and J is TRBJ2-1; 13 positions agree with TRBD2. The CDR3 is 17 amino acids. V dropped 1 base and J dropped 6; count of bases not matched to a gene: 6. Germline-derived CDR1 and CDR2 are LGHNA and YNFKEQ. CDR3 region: CASSQVGTSGDPNEQFF. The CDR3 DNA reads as TGTGCCAGCAGCCAAGTAGGGACTAGCGGGGACCCCAATGAGCAGTTCTTC.

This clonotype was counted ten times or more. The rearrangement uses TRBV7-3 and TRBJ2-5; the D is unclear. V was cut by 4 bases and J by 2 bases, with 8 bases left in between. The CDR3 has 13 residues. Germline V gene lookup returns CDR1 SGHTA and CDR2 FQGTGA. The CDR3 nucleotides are TGTGCCAGCAGCTCCGTCCCACAAGAGACCCAGTACTTC. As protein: CASSSVPQETQYF.

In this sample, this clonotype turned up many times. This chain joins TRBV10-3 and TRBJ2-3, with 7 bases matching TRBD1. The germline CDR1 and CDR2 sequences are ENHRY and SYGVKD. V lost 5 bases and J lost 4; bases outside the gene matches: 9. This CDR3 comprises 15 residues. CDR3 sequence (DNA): TGTGCCATCAGTCAGACAGGGCGGCCGGCAGATACGCAGTATTTT. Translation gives CAISQTGRPADTQYF.

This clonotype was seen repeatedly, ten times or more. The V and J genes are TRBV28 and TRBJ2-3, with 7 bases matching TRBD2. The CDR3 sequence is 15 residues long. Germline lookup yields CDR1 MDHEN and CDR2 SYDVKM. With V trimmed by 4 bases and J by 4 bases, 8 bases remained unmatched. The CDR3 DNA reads TGTGCCAGCAGTTCCCCCCCGACTAGCTCAGATACGCAGTATTTT. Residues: CASSSPPTSSDTQYF.

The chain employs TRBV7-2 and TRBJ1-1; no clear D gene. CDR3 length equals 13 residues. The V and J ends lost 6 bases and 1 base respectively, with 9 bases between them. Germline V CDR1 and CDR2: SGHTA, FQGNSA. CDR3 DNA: TGTGCCAGCAGAAAACCCCCGAACACTGAAGCTTTCTTT. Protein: CASRKPPNTEAFF.

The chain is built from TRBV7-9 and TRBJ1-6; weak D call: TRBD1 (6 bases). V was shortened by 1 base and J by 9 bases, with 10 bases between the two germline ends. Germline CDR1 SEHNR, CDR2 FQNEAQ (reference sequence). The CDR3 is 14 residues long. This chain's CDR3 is CASSLVGHRSPLHF. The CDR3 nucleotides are TGTGCCAGCAGCTTAGTGGGACACCGTTCACCCCTCCACTTT.

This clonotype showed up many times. Here the CDR3 reads CSVERGARAGELFF. The DNA of the CDR3 is TGCAGCGTTGAACGGGGGGCGAGGGCCGGGGAGCTGTTTTTT. The chain recombines TRBV29-1 with TRBJ2-2; TRBD2 is a possible D gene (7 bases). The CDR3 is made up of 14 amino acids. The germline V gene has CDR1 SQVTM and CDR2 ANQGSEA. With 2 bases removed from V and 6 bases from J, the gap between germline ends came to 13 bases.

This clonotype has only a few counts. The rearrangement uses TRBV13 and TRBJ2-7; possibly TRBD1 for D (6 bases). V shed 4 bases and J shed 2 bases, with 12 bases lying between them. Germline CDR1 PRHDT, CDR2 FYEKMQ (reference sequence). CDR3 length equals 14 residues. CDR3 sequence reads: CASSSGTKTYEQYF. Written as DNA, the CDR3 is TGTGCCAGCAGCTCCGGGACAAAGACCTACGAGCAGTACTTC.

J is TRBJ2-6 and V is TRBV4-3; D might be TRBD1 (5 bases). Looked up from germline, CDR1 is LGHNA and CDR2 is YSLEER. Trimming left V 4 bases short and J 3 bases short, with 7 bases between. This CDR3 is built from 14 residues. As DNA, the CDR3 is TGCGCCAGCAGCCCAGGGTATGGGGCCAACGTCCTGACTTTC. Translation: CASSPGYGANVLTF.

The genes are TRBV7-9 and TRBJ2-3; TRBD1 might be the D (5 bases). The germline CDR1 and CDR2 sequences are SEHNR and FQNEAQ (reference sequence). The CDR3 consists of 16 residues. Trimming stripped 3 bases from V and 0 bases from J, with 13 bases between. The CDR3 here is CASSFRDSPSTDTQYF. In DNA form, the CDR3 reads TGTGCCAGCAGCTTCCGCGACAGTCCTAGCACAGATACGCAGTATTTT.

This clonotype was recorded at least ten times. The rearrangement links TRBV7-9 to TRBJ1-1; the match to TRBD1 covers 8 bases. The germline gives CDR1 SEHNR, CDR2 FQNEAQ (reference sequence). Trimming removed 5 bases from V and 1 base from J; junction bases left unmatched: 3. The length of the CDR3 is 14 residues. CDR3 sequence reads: CASSVGQGNTEAFF. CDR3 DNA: TGTGCCAGCAGCGTAGGACAGGGGAACACTGAAGCTTTCTTT.

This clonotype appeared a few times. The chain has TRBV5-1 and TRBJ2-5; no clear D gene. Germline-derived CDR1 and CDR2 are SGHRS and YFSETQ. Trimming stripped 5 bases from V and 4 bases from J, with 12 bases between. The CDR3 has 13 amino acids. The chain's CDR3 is CASREDNSETQYF. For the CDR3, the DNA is TGCGCCAGCAGAGAGGATAACTCAGAGACCCAGTACTTC.

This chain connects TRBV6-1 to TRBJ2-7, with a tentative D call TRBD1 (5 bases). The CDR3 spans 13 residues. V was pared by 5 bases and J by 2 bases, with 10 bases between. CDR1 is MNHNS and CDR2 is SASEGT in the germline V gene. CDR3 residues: CASSSGFAYEQYV. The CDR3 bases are TGTGCCAGCAGTTCAGGGTTCGCCTACGAGCAGTACGTC.